This T cell receptor beta chain originates from a study of shared clonotypes between healthy human individuals. Study-level findings and limits: Rarefaction exposed incomplete sorted-subset sequencing despite large depth.

This CDR3 comprises 14 residues. The germline V gene has CDR1 LNHDA and CDR2 SQIVND (reference sequence). After removal of 6 bases from V and 4 bases from J, the junction contained 6 bases not matched to a gene. Sequencing was at deep level. Sequencing used immunoSEQ multiplex PCR; TCRdb keeps in-frame clones, though not all of them. The sample lists 2.3 million or so clones; just over 90% were seen once. This clone was seen a few times. Its specificity is not known. The TCR was taken from a man between 18 and 35 years old in good health. Some clones in this sample may be carry-over from other donors' samples. The sequenced sample was naive CD4+ T cells from PBMCs. Subset here: CD45RA+ positively selected. The V and J genes are TRBV19 and TRBJ2-5; 9 bases fit TRBD2. The CDR3, as DNA: TGTGCCAGTAGACCCAGCGGGAGGAGAGAGACCCAGTACTTC. Protein product: CASRPSGRRETQYF.